The source of this T cell receptor (beta chain) is a study of blood T cell repertoires in COVID-19 (dated by TCRdb to 2018 to 2020). At the level of the whole study: The collaborator samples originated in the United States, Italy and Spain and spanned the acute and convalescent phases of COVID-19. The material from the prospective study consisted of cDNA or gDNA derived from T cells, B-cell-depleted T cells, or PBMCs. Deeply sampled blood TCRbeta repertoires from subjects exposed to, actively infected with, or recovered from COVID-19 were included in the dataset. The repertoires were released in a freely available public database meant as a resource for research on the immune response to SARS-CoV-2. Samples were obtained from the ongoing ImmuneRACE study (first 160 participants) and from 1,000 to 1,500 subjects provided by 6 global collaborators. The sample metadata nearly always contained a de-identified subject ID, COVID-19 status, age in years and sex. Where available, HLA class I and class II types were obtained from metadata supplied by the sample provider rather than from assay-based typing.

To note about this clone: It lacks a known antigen. There are no base qualities to consult, and no much larger clone falls within one base.

The germline V gene gives CDR1 as SGHTA and CDR2 as FQGTGA. The CDR3, cysteine through phenylalanine, is 17 amino acids long. The CDR3 DNA has 51 bases and is translated from base 1. Trimming leaves V shorter by 6 bases and J shorter by 0 bases, with the junction holding 6 bases beyond the gene matches. Another Seattle source contributed samples from volunteer blood donors who had recovered from COVID-19. Whole blood was collected in K2EDTA tubes by collaborating institutions according to the institutions' own protocols. For TCRbeta analysis, collaborator samples were shipped as frozen whole blood, as isolated PBMCs, or as DNA extracted from either sample type. What the study reported, not specific to this receptor: The amount of clinical and demographic metadata varied by source and participant and was provided uncurated.

TCRbeta CDR3 regions were amplified from genomic DNA by means of the immunoSEQ Assay, a bias-controlled multiplex PCR. The study's processing was this. The number of nucleated cells in each sample was estimated by amplification of reference gene primers within the assay. Sequence reads were collapsed and filtered to measure the absolute abundance of every unique TCRbeta CDR3 rearrangement. For each sample, productive Simpson clonality was calculated as the square root of Simpson's diversity index across productive rearrangements. TCRdb re-hosts the immuneACCESS table, in-frame sequences only. Its copies lack some clones; in the studies checked, an unresolved V gene accounts for under half of them, and the cause for the rest is not known. That table supplies the V and J calls and clone size; D and trimming were determined from the DNA. For this sample the table gives 300,000 or so clones, of which about 87% were detected only once. The ten largest clones take up approximately 1.4% of the sample.

The sample comprised peripheral blood. The chain links TRBV7-3 with TRBJ2-3; TRBD2 lines up with 13 middle nucleotides. The receptor comes from a woman aged 40 to 50 who had recovered from COVID-19. The CDR3 protein sequence reads: CASRGTSGKTSTDTQYF. The nucleotide sequence reads as follows: TGTGCCAGCAGGGGGACTAGCGGGAAGACTAGCACAGATACGCAGTATTTT.